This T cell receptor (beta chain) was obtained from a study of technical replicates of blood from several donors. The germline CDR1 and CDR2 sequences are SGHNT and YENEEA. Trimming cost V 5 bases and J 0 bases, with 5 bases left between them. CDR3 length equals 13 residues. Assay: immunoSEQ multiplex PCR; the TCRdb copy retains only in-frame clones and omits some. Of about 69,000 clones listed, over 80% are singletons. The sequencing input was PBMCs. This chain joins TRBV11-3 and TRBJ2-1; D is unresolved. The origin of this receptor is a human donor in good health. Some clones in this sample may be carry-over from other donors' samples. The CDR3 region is CASSTSSYNEQFF. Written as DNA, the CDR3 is TGTGCCAGCAGCACAAGCTCCTACAATGAGCAGTTCTTC.